The clone carrying this T cell receptor (beta chain) was seen a few times. There are 16 residues in the CDR3. Trimming shortened V by 1 base and J by 0 bases, and 13 bases separated the two germline ends. From germline, CDR1 is DFQATT and CDR2 SNEGSKA (reference sequence). Semi-nested PCR with Nested Universal Primer A followed constant-region reverse priming of full-length variable regions. TCRdb re-called the 5' RACE reads through MiXCR, storing one row per CDR3 protein. The sample consists of about 50,000 distinct CDR3 sequences, 28% of them appearing once. Naive CD4+ T cells were purified with Tregs depleted by CD25.

Sequenced sample: naive CD4+ T cells sorted from blood. The subset was: naive CD4+ T cells, CD4+CD45RA+CD25-. The chain employs TRBV20-1 and TRBJ2-4; a possible D gene is TRBD2 (6 bases). This receptor was obtained from a female donor with breast cancer. Here the CDR3 reads CSARGGPSVAKNIQYF. The CDR3 nucleotides are TGCAGTGCTAGAGGTGGTCCTAGCGTAGCCAAAAACATTCAGTACTTC.